This TCR beta chain was sequenced for a study of tumor and adjacent non-tumor tissue in lung cancer. Relative to its sample, this clonotype is medium-sized. This sample's RNA came from whole unsorted tissue. A modified ARM-PCR protocol with three rounds of nested PCR amplified TCRbeta. TCRdb processed the multiplex PCR reads anew with MiXCR; each CDR3 protein has one entry. The data contain more than 85,000 distinct CDR3 sequences, roughly 75% of them singletons. Germline-derived CDR1 and CDR2 are MNHEY and SVGEGT. The trim removed 6 bases at V and 5 bases at J, leaving 18 bases unmatched. CDR3 length: 17 amino acids.

Sequencing input: lung tumor tissue. J is TRBJ1-2 and V is TRBV6-2 or TRBV6-3, with 7 bases matching TRBD1. The receptor was derived from a woman in her fifties or sixties with non-small cell lung cancer. The chain's CDR3 is CASSSPILQQGLYGYTF. CDR3 in DNA: TGTGCCAGCAGCTCCCCAATATTGCAACAGGGGTTGTATGGCTACACCTTC.